This TCR beta chain was documented in a study of T cell changes during pregnancy in multiple sclerosis. The germline gives CDR1 LNHNV, CDR2 YYDKDF (reference sequence). Trimming took off 5 bases at V and 6 bases at J, with 16 bases between the two ends. CDR3 size: 15 residues. The table came from immunoSEQ multiplex PCR; TCRdb's copy has only in-frame clones and leaves some out. The sample shows over 50,000 clones, approximately 87% of them seen only once. The chain has TRBV15 and TRBJ2-2; D not certain. The sample comprised peripheral blood from another person, used as feeder cells. This clonotype was sampled from a human donor whose cells served as feeder cells for cultures in a pregnancy study. As DNA, the CDR3 is TGTGCCACCAGCGAGACCCGAAGGAGCGCCGGGGAGCTGTTTTTT. It translates to CATSETRRSAGELFF.